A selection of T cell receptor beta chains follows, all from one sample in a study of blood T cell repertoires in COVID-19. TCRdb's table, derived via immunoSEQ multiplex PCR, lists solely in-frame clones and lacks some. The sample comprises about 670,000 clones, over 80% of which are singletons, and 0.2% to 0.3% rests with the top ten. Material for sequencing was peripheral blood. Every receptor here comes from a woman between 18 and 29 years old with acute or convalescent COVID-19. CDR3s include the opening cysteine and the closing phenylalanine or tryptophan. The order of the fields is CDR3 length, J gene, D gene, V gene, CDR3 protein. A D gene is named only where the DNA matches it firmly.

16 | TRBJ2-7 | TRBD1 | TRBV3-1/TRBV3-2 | CASSAPGQGNLYEQYF
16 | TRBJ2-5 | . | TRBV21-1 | CASSVAGTGVCETQYF
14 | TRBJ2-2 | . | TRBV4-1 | CASSQVLYTGELFF
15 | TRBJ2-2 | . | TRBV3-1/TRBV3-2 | CASSPGGGRTGELFF
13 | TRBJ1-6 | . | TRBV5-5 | CASTLGPDSPLHF
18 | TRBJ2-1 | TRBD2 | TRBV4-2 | CASSLRLAGHSSYNEQFF
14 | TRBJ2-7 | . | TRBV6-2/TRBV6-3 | CASSSYRESYEQYF
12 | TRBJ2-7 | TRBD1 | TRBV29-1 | CSAGQGAYEQYF
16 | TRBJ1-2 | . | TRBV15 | CATSRDWEGTSLEGRF
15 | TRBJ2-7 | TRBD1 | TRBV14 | CASSFGTGVFYEQYF
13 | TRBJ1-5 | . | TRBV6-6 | CASSLQVHQPQHF
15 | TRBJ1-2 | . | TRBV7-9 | CASSLGRGDTYGYTF
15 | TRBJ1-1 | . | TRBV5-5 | CASSSQERVNTEAFF
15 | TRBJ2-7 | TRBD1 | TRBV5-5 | CASSSRGQGAYEQYF
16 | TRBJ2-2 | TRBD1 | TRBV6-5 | CASSYSTQGETGELFF
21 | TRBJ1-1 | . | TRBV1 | CTSSQGADRGLEGPKNTEAFF
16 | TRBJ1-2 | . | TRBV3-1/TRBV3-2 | CASSRRRVSSEYGYTF
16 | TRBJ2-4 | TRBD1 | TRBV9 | CASSPQGTDAKNIQYF
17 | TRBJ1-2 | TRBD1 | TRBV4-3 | CASSQEGQGVRESGYTF
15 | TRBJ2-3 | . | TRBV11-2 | CASSFPRGGQGTQYF
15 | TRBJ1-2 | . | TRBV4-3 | CASRDRPTGSYGYTF
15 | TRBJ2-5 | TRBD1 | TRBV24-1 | CATSDPGTGIETQYF
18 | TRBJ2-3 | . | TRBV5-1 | CASSPAYPGKHDTDTQYF
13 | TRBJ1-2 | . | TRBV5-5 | CASSMTALGGYTF
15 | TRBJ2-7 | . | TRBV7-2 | CASSFSLVQGYEQYF
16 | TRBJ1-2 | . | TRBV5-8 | CASSLGRFQSLYGYTF
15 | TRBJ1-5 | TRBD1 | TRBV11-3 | CASSFGDRVNQPQHF
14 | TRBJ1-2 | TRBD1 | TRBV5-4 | CASSLAGTGDGYTF
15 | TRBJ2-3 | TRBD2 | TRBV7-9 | CASSELAGSTDTQYF
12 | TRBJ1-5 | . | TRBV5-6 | CASSLTNQPQHF
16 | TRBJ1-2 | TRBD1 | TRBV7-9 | CASSLSGQVLNYGYTF
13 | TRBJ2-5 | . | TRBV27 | CASRITGSETQYF
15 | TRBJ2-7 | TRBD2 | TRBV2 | CASRPASGGSYEQYF
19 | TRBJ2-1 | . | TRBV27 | CASSISTGSGASSYNEQFF
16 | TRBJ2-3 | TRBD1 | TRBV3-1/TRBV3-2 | CASSQGTGALTDTQYF
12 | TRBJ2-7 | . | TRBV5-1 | CASSLDNYEQYF
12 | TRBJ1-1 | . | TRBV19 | CASLTGNTEAFF
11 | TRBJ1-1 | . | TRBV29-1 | CKGLLNTEAFF
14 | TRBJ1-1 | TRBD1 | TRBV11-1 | CASSLTGDGTEAFF
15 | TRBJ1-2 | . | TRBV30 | CAWSVLGGARNGYTF
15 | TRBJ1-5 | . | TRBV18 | CASSTVRGRNQPQHF
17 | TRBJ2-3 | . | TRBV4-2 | CASSQDLTGVGTDTQYF